These 27 T cell receptor beta chains share one sample of origin, sequenced in a study of PD-1 blockade in classical Hodgkin lymphoma. Time point: cycle 4 day 1 (C4D1), after 5 to 7 weeks of nivolumab. Every patient had relapsed following autologous stem cell transplantation, and cohorts differed in brentuximab vedotin exposure. The assay was immunoSEQ multiplex PCR, and TCRdb's table has in-frame clones only and misses some. This table has roughly 20,000 clones, 70% to 80% appearing once. The sample here was peripheral blood mononuclear cells (PBMCs), taken before the fourth cycle of nivolumab. The receptors come from a human donor with classical Hodgkin lymphoma.

This clone came up a few times. The chain combines TRBV9 with TRBJ2-6; weak D call: TRBD2 (5 bases). This CDR3 has 18 residues. V dropped 0 bases and J dropped 4 bases, with 17 bases sitting between them. Germline V gene sequence: CDR1 SGDLS, CDR2 YYNGEE. Written as DNA, the CDR3 is TGTGCCAGCAGCGTAGGAAGTTCGCGGGCGGGCGGGGCCAACGTCCTGACTTTC. Translated: CASSVGSSRAGGANVLTF.

This clone has just a few counts. The sample holds other DNA sequences that translate to the same CDR3. The chain carries TRBV4-2 and TRBJ2-3, with 9 bases identical to TRBD1. The CDR3 spans 15 residues. The germline V gene has CDR1 LGHNA and CDR2 YNFKEQ. V shed 0 bases and J 3 bases; nucleotides not matched to a gene: 1. CDR3 in amino acids: CASSQDGQGTDTQYF. CDR3 bases: TGTGCCAGCAGCCAAGACGGACAGGGGACAGATACGCAGTATTTT.

The genes are TRBV27 and TRBJ2-6; 8 nucleotides line up with TRBD2. V shed 6 bases, J shed 1 base, and the junction held 8 bases outside the gene matches. The CDR3 extends over 17 amino acids. Germline V CDR1 and CDR2: MNHEY, SMNVEV (reference sequence). This CDR3 is CASRLAAPGSGANVLTF. CDR3 in DNA: TGTGCCAGCAGACTAGCGGCTCCGGGGTCTGGGGCCAACGTCCTGACTTTC.

V usage is TRBV7-9 and J usage is TRBJ1-3; D remains unclear. Trimming left V 3 bases short and J 4 bases short, with 4 bases between. The CDR3 runs to 12 residues. Looked up from germline, CDR1 is SEHNR and CDR2 is FQNEAQ (reference sequence). The CDR3 reads CASSLDGNTIYF. CDR3 nucleotides: TGTGCCAGCAGCTTGGACGGAAACACCATATATTTT.

This clone is a singleton in its sample. J is TRBJ2-5 and V is TRBV4-1, with TRBD1 matching over 12 bases. Germline values: CDR1 MGHRA, CDR2 YSYEKL. V trimming: 5 bases; J trimming: 5 bases; junction bases outside the gene matches: 12. The CDR3 runs 17 residues. CDR3 DNA sequence: TGCGCCAGCAGCGAAACCGGGACAGGGGGCCGAATTGAGACCCAGTACTTC. This sequence encodes CASSETGTGGRIETQYF.

The chain recombines TRBV7-2 with TRBJ2-2; no firm D call. Germline assignment: CDR1 SGHTA and CDR2 FQGNSA. V was trimmed by 5 bases and J by 6 bases, leaving 13 bases between them. This CDR3 comprises 14 residues. The CDR3 loop is CASSRPSFAGELFF. For the CDR3, the DNA is TGTGCCAGCAGCCGTCCGTCCTTTGCCGGGGAGCTGTTTTTT.

The sample holds a few counts of this clone. This chain connects TRBV18 to TRBJ1-1; 8 bases agree with TRBD1. With 3 bases clipped from V and 4 bases from J, the junction kept 4 bases outside the gene matches. The germline V gene has CDR1 KGHSH and CDR2 LQKENI. The CDR3 length is 14 residues. The CDR3 coding sequence is TGTGCCAGCTCACCCGGGACAGGCCCCACTGAAGCTTTCTTT. Its translation is CASSPGTGPTEAFF.

CDR3 amino acids: CASRAPFMDEQYF. Written as DNA, the CDR3 is TGTGCCAGCAGGGCCCCCTTCATGGACGAGCAGTACTTC. This chain joins TRBV6-5 and TRBJ2-7; D is unresolved. The CDR3 runs 13 residues. Germline CDR1 and CDR2: MNHEY and SVGAGI. Deletions cut 6 bases from V and 5 bases from J, with 14 bases between.

V gene TRBV14 combines with J gene TRBJ2-7; D is uncertain. Trimming took 1 base from V and 1 from J, leaving 8 bases between them. This CDR3 is built from 14 residues. Germline V gene data show CDR1 as SGHDN and CDR2 as FVKESK. Here the CDR3 reads CASSQGVRSYEQYF. The CDR3 region has the DNA TGTGCCAGCAGCCAAGGGGTCAGGTCCTACGAGCAGTACTTC.

The chain recombines TRBV15 with TRBJ2-2; tentatively, D is TRBD1 (7 bases). The V gene lost 3 bases and the J gene lost 5 bases, with 19 bases spanning the gap. The CDR3 is 17 residues long. Germline CDR1 is LNHNV and CDR2 is YYDKDF (reference sequence). The CDR3 protein is CATSRGLDREKTGELFF. In DNA form, the CDR3 reads TGTGCCACCAGCAGGGGACTCGACAGGGAGAAGACCGGGGAGCTGTTTTTT.

The chain carries TRBV2 and TRBJ2-7, with D unresolved. Germline loops: CDR1 SNHLY, CDR2 FYNNEI. Trimming shortened V by 6 bases and J by 5 bases, and 14 bases separated the two germline ends. The CDR3 sequence is 13 residues long. This CDR3 is CASSLYLAHEQYF. Here the CDR3 DNA reads TGTGCCAGCAGCCTGTACCTGGCCCACGAGCAGTACTTC.

The CDR3 reads CASSPRRQGSADTQYF. The CDR3 DNA sequence: TGTGCCAGCAGCCCTCGAAGACAGGGCTCCGCAGATACGCAGTATTTT. The rearrangement uses TRBV5-4 and TRBJ2-3, with TRBD1 identical over 7 bases. The CDR3 has 16 amino acids. J lost 4 bases, V lost 4 bases, and 12 bases had no gene match. The germline CDR1 and CDR2 sequences are SGHNT and YYREEE (reference sequence).

The chain uses TRBV28 and TRBJ2-3; 9 bases match TRBD1. This CDR3 comprises 16 residues. Germline V gene data show CDR1 as MDHEN and CDR2 as SYDVKM. V shed 2 bases and J 6 bases; nucleotides not matched to a gene: 9. As DNA, the CDR3 is TGTGCCAGCAGTTTAATAGGGACAGGGAAGACGGATACGCAGTATTTT. It yields the protein CASSLIGTGKTDTQYF.

The V gene is TRBV25-1, the J gene TRBJ2-5; unclear D gene. Trimming left V 4 bases short and J 2 bases short, with 11 bases between. The CDR3 is 14 residues long. Germline V gives CDR1 MGHDK, CDR2 SYGVNS. This CDR3 reads CASSAILGQETQYF. DNA for the CDR3: TGTGCCAGCAGTGCCATACTGGGACAAGAGACCCAGTACTTC.

The chain links TRBV7-9 to TRBJ2-7, with D possibly matching TRBD2 (5 bases). Trimming took 5 bases from V and 4 from J, leaving 18 bases between them. The CDR3 has 15 amino acids. Germline V gives CDR1 SEHNR, CDR2 FQNEAQ (reference sequence). The CDR3 protein is CASSPGLIKVYEQYF. CDR3 DNA: TGTGCCAGCAGCCCCGGACTCATTAAGGTTTACGAGCAGTACTTC.

The chain combines TRBV10-3 with TRBJ2-3, with 15 bases lining up with TRBD2. CDR1 is ENHRY, CDR2 SYGVKD, per germline. V gave up 4 bases and J gave up 9 bases; unmatched junction bases: 11. CDR3 length: 17 amino acids. As DNA, the CDR3 is TGTGCCATCAGTGCGCTCCGGACTAGCGGGGGGGCCACCACGCAGTATTTT. Its protein is CAISALRTSGGATTQYF.

The rearrangement joins TRBV9 to TRBJ2-6, with 7 bases aligning to TRBD1. Germline V gene data show CDR1 as SGDLS and CDR2 as YYNGEE. V trimming: 4 bases; J trimming: 3 bases; junction bases outside the gene matches: 7. The CDR3 contains 16 residues. The CDR3 nucleotides are TGTGCCAGCAGCCTACAGGGGAGACATGGGGCCAACGTCCTGACTTTC. Translating it yields CASSLQGRHGANVLTF.

The chain links TRBV10-3 to TRBJ1-5; no reliable D call. Between the trimmed V and J ends, which lost 2 bases and 2 bases, there was a span of 4 bases. Germline CDR1 reads ENHRY; CDR2 reads SYGVKD. The CDR3 sequence is 13 residues long. Here the CDR3 reads CAISEQGNQPQHF. CDR3 sequence (DNA): TGTGCCATCAGTGAGCAGGGCAATCAGCCCCAGCATTTT.

V gene TRBV28 combines with J gene TRBJ1-1; TRBD1 matches at 9 bases. The CDR3 consists of 15 residues. Germline trimming cut 2 bases from V and 3 bases from J; bases unmatched to any gene: 4. CDR1 is MDHEN and CDR2 is SYDVKM in the germline V gene. The CDR3 spells CASSLPGTGYTEAFF. The CDR3 region has the DNA TGTGCCAGCAGTTTACCCGGGACAGGGTACACTGAAGCTTTCTTT.

CDR3 DNA: TGCGCCAGCAGCTTGATACAGGCTAATAATTCACCCCTCCACTTT. It yields the protein CASSLIQANNSPLHF. The chain joins TRBV5-1 to TRBJ1-6; tentative D call: TRBD1 (5 bases). This CDR3 region has 15 residues. Per germline, CDR1 SGHRS and CDR2 YFSETQ. Deletions cut 1 base from V and 5 bases from J, with 10 bases between.

This clone appeared a single time. This chain joins TRBV12-5 and TRBJ2-1, with D perhaps TRBD1 (6 bases). The V gene lost 1 base and the J gene lost 12 bases, with 13 bases spanning the gap. This CDR3 contains 13 residues. The germline gives CDR1 LGHNT, CDR2 FRNRAP. This chain's CDR3 is CASGLAQGSGQFF. For the CDR3, the DNA is TGTGCTAGTGGTTTGGCCCAGGGGTCAGGGCAGTTCTTC.

The V call is TRBV29-1, the J call TRBJ2-7, with 7 bases that match TRBD1. Germline V CDR1 and CDR2: SQVTM, ANQGSEA. This CDR3 contains 12 residues. Trimming at V came to 1 base and at J to 6 bases, leaving 3 bases not matched to a gene. CDR3 sequence (DNA): TGCAGCGTTGAAGGGACAGGTGGCGAGCAGTACTTC. Translation: CSVEGTGGEQYF.

The chain links TRBV19 to TRBJ1-4; D is perhaps TRBD1 (5 bases). The CDR3 covers 14 residues. Trimming took 3 bases from V and 5 from J, leaving 10 bases between them. In germline, CDR1 is LNHDA, CDR2 SQIVND (reference sequence). CDR3 in amino acids: CASSMGLQNEKLFF. DNA of the CDR3: TGTGCCAGTAGTATGGGACTACAAAATGAAAAACTGTTTTTT.

In DNA, the CDR3 is TGTGCCAGCAGTTTAATAGGGCAGCAGGGAGCTTTCTTT. It is translated as CASSLIGQQGAFF. The chain employs TRBV28 and TRBJ1-1; tentative D call: TRBD1 (5 bases). Deletions cut 2 bases from V and 10 bases from J, with 14 bases between. Germline V gives CDR1 MDHEN, CDR2 SYDVKM. The CDR3 is 13 amino acids. Together with reference TRBV28 and TRBJ1-1, the CDR3 gives the full variable domain: DVKVTQSSRYLVKRTGEKVFLECVQDMDHENMFWYRQDPGLGLRLIYFSYDVKMKEKGDIPEGYSVSREKKERFSLILESASTNQTSMYLCASSLIGQQGAFFGQGTRLTVV.

The genes are TRBV5-5 and TRBJ2-1; no reliable D call. Trimming took off 1 base at V and 6 bases at J, with 11 bases between the two ends. The CDR3 covers 14 residues. Germline loops: CDR1 SGHKS, CDR2 YYEKEE (reference sequence). The CDR3 DNA follows: TGTGCCAGCAGCTTGAAGTCAACCGCCAATGAGCAGTTCTTC. It translates to CASSLKSTANEQFF.

The chain recombines TRBV5-1 with TRBJ2-5; D perhaps matches TRBD1 (5 bases). Germline lookup yields CDR1 SGHRS and CDR2 YFSETQ. The CDR3 totals 11 residues. V was cut by 8 bases and J by 5 bases, with 10 bases left in between. The CDR3 protein is CASRGSETQYF. CDR3 DNA sequence: TGCGCCAGTAGGGGATCGGAGACCCAGTACTTC.

The V and J genes are TRBV30 and TRBJ1-2; D uncertain. The V and J ends lost 4 bases and 4 bases respectively, with 13 bases between them. Germline-derived CDR1 and CDR2 are GTSNPN and SVGIG (reference sequence). The CDR3 consists of 13 residues. The CDR3 reads CAWTPGSPYGYTF. The CDR3 DNA sequence: TGTGCCTGGACCCCCGGGAGTCCCTATGGCTACACCTTC.